These T cell receptor beta chains were read from a single sample in a study of Ad26.COV2.S vaccination and SARS-CoV-2 variants. Measured with immunoSEQ multiplex PCR; TCRdb has only the in-frame clones, and not every one. The sample records approximately 240,000 clones, over 75% being singletons. Source: peripheral blood, taken in a trial of Ad26.COV2.S vaccine versus placebo. These receptor sequences come from a person between 18 and 65 years old who received the Ad26.COV2.S COVID-19 vaccine or a placebo. Both conserved end residues are part of each CDR3. The D gene is left open where the match is weak. Size is stated for part of the rows, as once, few or many counts, or as a class when the clone is expanded.

cdr3_nt cdr3_aa d_call j_call v_call clone_size
TGCGCCAGCAGAATTAGCGGGGGTCCAAGCTCCTACAATGAGCAGTTCTTC CASRISGGPSSYNEQFF TRBD2 TRBJ2-1 TRBV5-1 -
TGTGCCAGCAGCATCCGACACAGCGGCACTGAAGCTTTCTTT CASSIRHSGTEAFF - TRBJ1-1 TRBV13 -
TGTGCCAGCAGTTTATCAGGTGATCAAAACATTCAGTACTTC CASSLSGDQNIQYF - TRBJ2-4 TRBV28 -
TGTGCCAGCAGGGGACTCACGGGCACTGAAGCTTTCTTT CASRGLTGTEAFF - TRBJ1-1 TRBV27 -
TGTGCCAGCAGCTTAACCGGGGAGCTGTTTTTT CASSLTGELFF - TRBJ2-2 TRBV7-3 -
TGTGCCAGCAGCTTAGGACCAGGGGGAGTGGCCGGGGAGCTGTTTTTT CASSLGPGGVAGELFF TRBD1 TRBJ2-2 TRBV11-3 few
TGTGCCATCAGTGAGCCCCCTCGGGGCGAGCAGTACTTC CAISEPPRGEQYF - TRBJ2-7 TRBV10-3 -
TGTGCCAGCAGCCAGGGACAGATAAGTGACACTGAAGCTTTCTTT CASSQGQISDTEAFF TRBD1 TRBJ1-1 TRBV3-1/TRBV3-2 -
TGTGCCAGCAGTTTGACGGGGGATACAGATACGCAGTATTTT CASSLTGDTDTQYF - TRBJ2-3 TRBV27 -
TGCGCCAGCAGCTTGGACGGCATGAACACTGAAGCTTTCTTT CASSLDGMNTEAFF - TRBJ1-1 TRBV5-1 -
TGTGCCAGCAGTGAAGGCCACTCGGGACAGGGGTATGGCTACACCTTC CASSEGHSGQGYGYTF TRBD1 TRBJ1-2 TRBV6-1 -
TGTGCCAGCAGCCTTGTGGGATCAGGGGGCAATCAGCCCCAGCATTTT CASSLVGSGGNQPQHF - TRBJ1-5 TRBV28 -